These 25 T cell receptor beta chains originate from one sample sequenced in a study of shared clonotypes between healthy human individuals. The assay was immunoSEQ multiplex PCR, and TCRdb's table has in-frame clones only and misses some. The sample lists some 2,500,000 clones; approximately 93% were seen once. Sequencing was done on a sample of naive CD4+ T cells from PBMCs. As to subset: CD45RA+ positively selected. The receptors come from a young man in good health. Some clones in this sample may be carry-over from other donors' samples.

This clone was recorded once. Other DNA sequences in this specimen translate into the identical CDR3. This chain connects TRBV11-2 to TRBJ2-7, with unresolved D. From germline, CDR1 is SGHAT and CDR2 FQNNGV. V dropped 0 bases and J dropped 3 bases, with 3 bases sitting between them. This CDR3 has 12 amino acids. This CDR3 is CASSLDGYEQYF. The CDR3 DNA reads as TGTGCCAGCAGCTTAGACGGCTACGAGCAGTACTTC.

The V call is TRBV27, the J call TRBJ2-2; 7 bases are shared with TRBD2. The germline V gene encodes CDR1 MNHEY and CDR2 SMNVEV (reference sequence). This CDR3 has 12 amino acids. The junction had 0 bases not matched to a gene; V was cut back by 3 bases and J by 8 bases. CDR3 coding DNA: TGTGCCAGCAGTTTCGGGAGGGGGGAGCTGTTTTTT. The encoded protein is CASSFGRGELFF.

The chain is built from TRBV19 and TRBJ1-3; 7 bases align to TRBD1. Germline V CDR1 and CDR2: LNHDA, SQIVND (reference sequence). CDR3 size: 14 residues. V lost 7 bases, J lost 4 bases, and 7 bases stayed unmatched. In DNA, the CDR3 is TGTGCCAGTAACGACAGGGCGGCGGGAAACACCATATATTTT. Amino acids: CASNDRAAGNTIYF.

The chain carries TRBV7-9 and TRBJ2-7, with D possibly matching TRBD2 (5 bases). Trimming took off 4 bases at V and 0 bases at J, with 25 bases between the two ends. The CDR3 has 19 residues. The germline gives CDR1 SEHNR, CDR2 FQNEAQ (reference sequence). The CDR3 sequence is CASSSVSSGAVRTSYEQYF. CDR3 coding DNA: TGTGCCAGCAGCTCAGTTTCGAGCGGTGCGGTCCGGACCTCCTACGAGCAGTACTTC.

This chain uses TRBV29-1 with TRBJ1-2; maybe TRBD1 (5 bases). V lost 7 bases to trimming and J lost 4 bases, with 13 bases between them. Germline lookup yields CDR1 SQVTM and CDR2 ANQGSEA. This CDR3 is 12 amino acids long. This CDR3 is CSGGVGSYGYTF. CDR3 DNA sequence: TGCAGCGGAGGGGTTGGCTCCTATGGCTACACCTTC.

As to this clone: This sample includes further DNA sequences coding for the same CDR3. V gene TRBV7-9 combines with J gene TRBJ1-2, with no clear D. Germline V lookup: CDR1 SEHNR, CDR2 FQNEAQ (reference sequence). The CDR3 loop spans 12 amino acids. V was shortened by 1 base and J by 3 bases, with 3 bases between the two germline ends. CDR3 nucleotides: TGTGCCAGCAGCTTAGGGGACTATGGCTACACCTTC. Translation: CASSLGDYGYTF.

V gene TRBV28 combines with J gene TRBJ1-4; D unclear. The CDR3 has 14 residues. The V and J ends lost 2 bases and 5 bases respectively, with 9 bases between them. Germline V gene data show CDR1 as MDHEN and CDR2 as SYDVKM. The CDR3 DNA reads TGTGCCAGCAGTTTAGAGGGCGGGAATGAAAAACTGTTTTTT. Encoded protein: CASSLEGGNEKLFF.

This clone was seen only once. This chain joins TRBV5-4 and TRBJ2-1, with TRBD2 matching over 8 bases. CDR1 is SGHNT, CDR2 YYREEE, per germline (reference sequence). With 1 base clipped from V and 9 bases from J, the junction kept 3 bases outside the gene matches. The CDR3 spans 13 residues. In nucleotides, the CDR3 is TGTGCCAGCAGCTTGCTCCGGGAGGGTGAGCAGTTCTTC. Amino acids: CASSLLREGEQFF.

The rearrangement uses TRBV11-1 and TRBJ2-3; a weak D match, TRBD1 (5 bases). CDR1 is SGHAT, CDR2 FQDESV, per germline (reference sequence). The CDR3 length is 14 residues. Between the trimmed V and J ends, which lost 5 bases and 3 bases, there was a span of 12 bases. CDR3 residues: CASSPPKGTDTQYF. Here the CDR3 DNA reads TGTGCCAGCAGCCCCCCCAAGGGGACAGATACGCAGTATTTT.

The chain uses TRBV27 and TRBJ2-2, with 9 bases fitting TRBD1. Germline V gene sequence: CDR1 MNHEY, CDR2 SMNVEV (reference sequence). The CDR3 extends over 18 amino acids. With 6 bases clipped from V and 2 bases from J, the junction kept 13 bases outside the gene matches. The DNA of the CDR3 is TGTGCCAGCAGCCGACAGGGGGTCTCGGGGTTTAACACCGGGGAGCTGTTTTTT. Amino acids: CASSRQGVSGFNTGELFF.

The chain carries TRBV4-2 and TRBJ2-1; 12 nucleotides align to TRBD2. V shed 4 bases and J 7 bases; nucleotides not matched to a gene: 8. The CDR3 contains 16 residues. CDR1 and CDR2 (germline): LGHNA, YNFKEQ. This CDR3 is CASSLRLAGESNEQFF. The CDR3 nucleotides read TGTGCCAGCAGCCTTAGACTAGCGGGAGAATCAAATGAGCAGTTCTTC.

The chain is built from TRBV28 and TRBJ2-7; 10 bases map to TRBD2. V dropped 4 bases and J dropped 3; count of bases not matched to a gene: 15. Germline CDR1 is MDHEN and CDR2 is SYDVKM. This CDR3 has 18 amino acids. The CDR3, as DNA: TGTGCCAGCAGTTATAAAATAGGACTAGCGGAGGGCGGCTACGAGCAGTACTTC. Its translation is CASSYKIGLAEGGYEQYF.

This rearrangement joins TRBV5-1 to TRBJ1-1; 9 bases match TRBD1. After removal of 4 bases from V and 0 bases from J, the junction contained 7 bases not matched to a gene. Germline CDR1 and CDR2: SGHRS and YFSETQ. This CDR3 is built from 16 residues. The CDR3 DNA follows: TGCGCCAGCAGCGATGGGACAGGGACCATGAACACTGAAGCTTTCTTT. Encoded protein: CASSDGTGTMNTEAFF.

The chain joins TRBV9 to TRBJ2-1; D is unresolved. V was pared by 4 bases and J by 0 bases, with 11 bases between. Looked up from germline, CDR1 is SGDLS and CDR2 is YYNGEE. The CDR3 sequence is 15 residues long. CDR3 DNA sequence: TGTGCCAGCAGCCCGACCCCTCTCTCCTACAATGAGCAGTTCTTC. It is translated as CASSPTPLSYNEQFF. Together with reference TRBV9 and TRBJ2-1, the CDR3 gives the full variable domain: DSGVTQTPKHLITATGQRVTLRCSPRSGDLSVYWYQQSLDQGLQFLIQYYNGEERAKGNILERFSAQQFPDLHSELNLSSLELGDSALYFCASSPTPLSYNEQFFGPGTRLTVL.

This sequence joins TRBV6-5 and TRBJ2-1; either TRBD1 or TRBD2 may fit D (6 bases each). V lost 7 bases, J lost 8 bases, and 21 bases lay in between. In germline, CDR1 is MNHEY, CDR2 SVGAGI. The CDR3 length is 15 residues. CDR3 in DNA: TGTGCCAGCACCAAACCGGGGGCCAGGGGCGATGAGCAGTTCTTC. Its translation is CASTKPGARGDEQFF.

The chain combines TRBV30 with TRBJ2-3, with D maybe TRBD1 (5 bases). Germline CDR1 is GTSNPN and CDR2 is SVGIG (reference sequence). V dropped 1 base and J dropped 0 bases, with 11 bases sitting between them. This CDR3 is 15 amino acids long. In nucleotides, the CDR3 is TGTGCCTGGAGTGAGGGGTGGGCTAGCACAGATACGCAGTATTTT. Encoded protein: CAWSEGWASTDTQYF.

The rearrangement joins TRBV10-3 to TRBJ1-1; D may be TRBD1 (6 bases). The CDR3 covers 15 residues. From germline, CDR1 is ENHRY and CDR2 SYGVKD. Trimming pared 6 bases from V and 3 bases from J, leaving 17 bases between. The CDR3, as DNA: TGTGCCATCAGACAGGGTTTAATAGAACACACTGAAGCTTTCTTT. Translation gives CAIRQGLIEHTEAFF.

This chain uses TRBV10-3 with TRBJ2-5; tentatively, D is TRBD2 (8 bases). The CDR3 has 17 residues. Germline values: CDR1 ENHRY, CDR2 SYGVKD. Trimming removed 2 bases from V and 5 bases from J, with 21 bases in between. CDR3 loop: CAISEGIAGQRGETQYF. The DNA of the CDR3 is TGTGCCATCAGTGAGGGTATAGCGGGACAGCGAGGGGAGACCCAGTACTTC.

The chain couples TRBV7-2 to TRBJ2-7, with 9 positions matching TRBD2. The germline V gene encodes CDR1 SGHTA and CDR2 FQGNSA. The CDR3 covers 15 residues. V gave up 0 bases and J gave up 7 bases; unmatched junction bases: 7. The CDR3 loop reads CASSLAAGGPSEQYF. The DNA of the CDR3 is TGTGCCAGCAGCTTAGCGGCGGGAGGGCCCTCGGAGCAGTACTTC.

The chain links TRBV7-9 to TRBJ1-1; D not certain. V gave up 3 bases and J gave up 6 bases, with 8 bases separating them. Germline assignment: CDR1 SEHNR and CDR2 FQNEAQ (reference sequence). This CDR3 contains 12 residues. The CDR3 sequence: CASSFERAEAFF. The CDR3 DNA sequence: TGTGCCAGCAGCTTCGAGAGGGCTGAAGCTTTCTTT. The variable domain in full, with the rest retrieved from reference TRBV7-9 and TRBJ1-1, is DTGVSQNPRHKITKRGQNVTFRCDPISEHNRLYWYRQTLGQGPEFLTYFQNEAQLEKSRLLSDRFSAERPKGSFSTLEIQRTEQGDSAMYLCASSFERAEAFFGQGTRLTVV.

This clone came up once. This chain joins TRBV28 and TRBJ1-1; weak D call: TRBD1 (5 bases). Germline loops: CDR1 MDHEN, CDR2 SYDVKM. This CDR3 contains 16 residues. Trimming took 6 bases from V and 0 from J, leaving 17 bases between them. DNA for the CDR3: TGTGCCAGCAGAAAAATGCCCGGGACGGTGAACACTGAAGCTTTCTTT. Translated, it gives CASRKMPGTVNTEAFF. Full variable domain (rest looked up from reference TRBV28 and TRBJ1-1): DVKVTQSSRYLVKRTGEKVFLECVQDMDHENMFWYRQDPGLGLRLIYFSYDVKMKEKGDIPEGYSVSREKKERFSLILESASTNQTSMYLCASRKMPGTVNTEAFFGQGTRLTVV.

This rearrangement joins TRBV6-5 to TRBJ1-1; 7 bases agree with TRBD1. The CDR3 has 15 amino acids. The V segment lost 8 bases and the J segment 5 bases; nucleotides outside the gene matches: 14. Germline CDR1 reads MNHEY; CDR2 reads SVGAGI. In DNA, the CDR3 is TGTGCCAGCTCCCCGACAGGGATTCGATGGACTGAAGCTTTCTTT. It is translated as CASSPTGIRWTEAFF.

V is TRBV28 and J is TRBJ2-7, with 8 bases identical to TRBD1. Germline values: CDR1 MDHEN, CDR2 SYDVKM. The CDR3 runs 14 residues. Trimming took 6 bases from V and 5 from J; bases not matched to a gene: 9. This CDR3 reads CASSPPDRVNEQYF. DNA of the CDR3: TGTGCCAGCAGCCCTCCGGACAGGGTCAACGAGCAGTACTTC.

For the CDR3, the DNA is TGTGCCAGCAGCTCAGGACTAGCGGGAGGGCCTGGGGCAGATACGCAGTATTTT. As protein: CASSSGLAGGPGADTQYF. The chain carries TRBV14 and TRBJ2-3; 15 bases are shared with TRBD2. Germline assignment: CDR1 SGHDN and CDR2 FVKESK. V lost 5 bases and J lost 4; bases outside the gene matches: 10. There are 18 residues in the CDR3.

This clone came up a few times. This chain joins TRBV7-2 and TRBJ1-1, with D tentatively TRBD1 (6 bases). The CDR3 is 13 residues long. V was trimmed by 5 bases and J by 10 bases, leaving 17 bases between them. The germline V gene has CDR1 SGHTA and CDR2 FQGNSA. The CDR3 loop is CASSMEGGDRAFF. CDR3 bases: TGTGCCAGCAGCATGGAAGGGGGGGACCGAGCTTTCTTT.